Presented here are 15 T cell receptor beta chains from one specimen sequenced in a study of neurological immune-mediated disorders. MiXCR, run by TCRdb on the 5' RACE reads, gives a single entry per CDR3 protein. The sample includes 47,000 or so distinct CDR3 sequences, roughly 10% of them seen just once. This sample's time point: longitudinal time-point 1 (baseline). The sequenced sample was PBMCs. Source of these receptors: a woman in her thirties or forties in good health.

This clonotype was recorded many times. The rearrangement joins TRBV4-3 to TRBJ2-5; the match to TRBD2 covers 7 bases. This CDR3 contains 16 residues. Trimming took 1 base from V and 4 from J; bases not matched to a gene: 9. Germline lookup yields CDR1 LGHNA and CDR2 YSLEER. CDR3 protein: CASSQGGLGVGETQYF. CDR3 DNA sequence: TGCGCCAGCAGCCAAGGCGGACTAGGAGTGGGAGAGACCCAGTACTTC.

In this sample, this clonotype turned up many times. The rearrangement links TRBV7-9 to TRBJ2-1; possibly TRBD2 for D (6 bases). Germline V gives CDR1 SEHNR, CDR2 FQNEAQ (reference sequence). The length of the CDR3 is 15 residues. Trimming removed 1 base from V and 6 bases from J, with 13 bases in between. CDR3 bases: TGTGCCAGCAGCTTAGTTCGCGGGATAACCAATGAGCAGTTCTTC. It codes for CASSLVRGITNEQFF.

This clonotype appeared many times. The chain has TRBV7-2 and TRBJ2-7; tentative D call: TRBD1 (5 bases). Germline loops: CDR1 SGHTA, CDR2 FQGNSA. The CDR3 is made up of 13 amino acids. V dropped 2 bases and J dropped 7 bases, with 12 bases sitting between them. The CDR3 DNA reads TGTGCCAGCAGCTTACGGCAGGGTAGGGAGCAGTACTTC. Amino acid sequence: CASSLRQGREQYF.

This clonotype was observed at least ten times. V and J are TRBV14 and TRBJ2-1, with D possibly TRBD1 on 5 matching bases. Germline V lookup: CDR1 SGHDN, CDR2 FVKESK. The CDR3 extends over 14 amino acids. V was cut by 4 bases and J by 8 bases, with 15 bases left in between. The CDR3 DNA sequence: TGTGCCAGCAGCCCCGGCAGGGCCAGCGATGAGCAGTTCTTC. It is translated as CASSPGRASDEQFF.

This clonotype was seen ten or more times. The CDR3 here is CACSEQYF. The CDR3, as DNA: TGTGCCTGTTCCGAGCAGTACTTC. The chain uses TRBV25-1 and TRBJ2-7; D remains unclear. CDR3 length equals 8 residues. Germline assignment: CDR1 MGHDK and CDR2 SYGVNS. V was cut by 11 bases and J by 6 bases, with 5 bases left in between.

In this sample, this clonotype turned up many times. The V gene is TRBV20-1, the J gene TRBJ2-3, with D perhaps being TRBD1 or TRBD2 (5 bases each). V lost 5 bases and J lost 2, with 17 bases in between. The CDR3 runs to 15 residues. Germline CDR1 reads DFQATT; CDR2 reads SNEGSKA (reference sequence). This chain's CDR3 is CSASPVGRATDTQYF. The CDR3 DNA is TGCAGTGCTTCACCCGTGGGGCGGGCCACAGATACGCAGTATTTT.

This clonotype was recorded at least ten times. V gene TRBV12-3 or TRBV12-4 combines with J gene TRBJ2-1; 10 bases agree with TRBD2. This CDR3 region has 17 residues. The V segment lost 2 bases and the J segment 0 bases; nucleotides outside the gene matches: 4. The CDR3 DNA is TGTGCCAGCAGTTTATCTAGCGGGAGCGCCTCCTACAATGAGCAGTTCTTC. Translation: CASSLSSGSASYNEQFF.

This clonotype was counted ten times or more. This rearrangement joins TRBV12-3 or TRBV12-4 to TRBJ1-5, with D maybe TRBD1 (6 bases). V was trimmed by 7 bases and J by 1 base, leaving 20 bases between them. The CDR3 contains 17 residues. The CDR3 DNA follows: TGTGCCAGCAAAATCGACCGAACAGGGAACAGCAATCAGCCCCAGCATTTT. This encodes CASKIDRTGNSNQPQHF.

This clonotype was recorded at least ten times. The chain carries TRBV10-3 and TRBJ2-5; the match to TRBD1 covers 9 bases. This CDR3 is built from 14 residues. Germline values: CDR1 ENHRY, CDR2 SYGVKD. Trimming removed 6 bases from V and 2 bases from J; junction bases left unmatched: 4. This CDR3 is CAISPGTGQETQYF. CDR3 DNA: TGTGCCATCAGCCCCGGGACAGGGCAAGAGACCCAGTACTTC.

At least ten counts were recorded for this clonotype. V is TRBV6-5 and J is TRBJ1-2, with D possibly TRBD1 on 5 matching bases. Trimming shortened V by 6 bases and J by 4 bases, and 15 bases separated the two germline ends. The CDR3 runs to 14 residues. The V gene's germline CDR1 is MNHEY and CDR2 SVGAGI. The CDR3, as DNA: TGTGCCAGCAGAGCCTTTCAGGGAACCTATGGCTACACCTTC. It translates to CASRAFQGTYGYTF.

Ten or more counts support this clonotype. The chain couples TRBV5-1 to TRBJ2-1; 8 positions match TRBD1. Germline-derived CDR1 and CDR2 are SGHRS and YFSETQ. V lost 2 bases and J lost 4; bases outside the gene matches: 2. The CDR3 consists of 14 residues. CDR3 DNA: TGCGCCAGCAGCTTAACAGGGGGATACAATGAGCAGTTCTTC. Amino acids: CASSLTGGYNEQFF. Combining the CDR3 with reference TRBV5-1 and TRBJ2-1 gives the whole variable domain KAGVTQTPRYLIKTRGQQVTLSCSPISGHRSVSWYQQTPGQGLQFLFEYFSETQRNKGNFPGRFSGRQFSNSRSEMNVSTLELGDSALYLCASSLTGGYNEQFFGPGTRLTVL.

In this sample, this clonotype turned up many times. The rearrangement joins TRBV7-8 to TRBJ2-3; no reliable D call. The CDR3 consists of 14 residues. Germline lookup yields CDR1 SGHVS and CDR2 FQNEAQ. The V end was cut by 5 bases, the J end by 2 bases, with 11 bases between. The CDR3 coding sequence is TGTGCCAGCAGCACCACCGGCGCCACAGATACGCAGTATTTT. Its translation: CASSTTGATDTQYF.

This clonotype was detected ten times or more. The gene calls are TRBV2 and TRBJ2-4; D not certain. Trimming left V 1 base short and J 7 bases short, with 20 bases between. Germline V lookup: CDR1 SNHLY, CDR2 FYNNEI. The length of the CDR3 is 17 residues. CDR3 protein: CASSEGLGTSATNIQYF. In nucleotides, the CDR3 is TGTGCCAGCAGTGAAGGGCTCGGCACATCCGCCACGAACATTCAGTACTTC.

V usage is TRBV7-8 and J usage is TRBJ2-7; D gene uncertain. Trimming took 5 bases from V and 7 from J, leaving 12 bases between them. CDR1 and CDR2 from the germline V gene are SGHVS and FQNEAQ. This CDR3 comprises 12 residues. CDR3 in amino acids: CASSRILGEQYF. In DNA form, the CDR3 reads TGTGCCAGCAGCCGCATATTGGGGGAGCAGTACTTC.

This clonotype was seen many times. V is TRBV5-1 and J is TRBJ2-2; 9 nucleotides line up with TRBD2. Germline V gene lookup returns CDR1 SGHRS and CDR2 YFSETQ. This CDR3 region has 14 residues. The V segment lost 8 bases and the J segment 3 bases; nucleotides outside the gene matches: 5. The CDR3 nucleotides read TGCGCCAGTAGGACTAGCGACCACACCGGGGAGCTGTTTTTT. Amino acids: CASRTSDHTGELFF.